The 17 T cell receptor beta chains in this list originate from one sample, sequenced in a study of T cells in Graves' hyperthyroidism and ophthalmopathy. The TCR beta CDR3 regions underwent amplification using RNA transcripts as the source. First-round RT-PCR with HTBI primers amplified the TCR CDR3 region. Via MiXCR, TCRdb re-called the multiplex PCR reads, giving one row per CDR3 protein. The data contain about 690,000 distinct CDR3 sequences, roughly 17% of them seen just once; the ten biggest clones take up about a sixth. What was sequenced was blood. Every receptor here comes from a man aged 45 to 65 with Graves' hyperthyroidism.

Remarks on this clonotype: This may be a read error: a much more frequent sequence differs by one nucleotide. CDR3 coding DNA: TGTGTCAGCACCCTGACAACGAACACTGAAGCTTTCTTT. Translation: CVSTLTTNTEAFF. The chain joins TRBV2 to TRBJ1-1; no clear D gene. The CDR3 has 13 residues. Per germline, CDR1 SNHLY and CDR2 FYNNEI. The full variable domain, its missing parts supplied by reference TRBV2 and TRBJ1-1, is EPEVTQTPSHQVTQMGQEVILRCVPISNHLYFYWYRQILGQKVEFLVSFYNNEISEKSEIFDDQFSVERPDGSNFTLKIRSTKLEDSAMYFCVSTLTTNTEAFFGQGTRLTVV.

V usage is TRBV10-3 and J usage is TRBJ2-5; the D gene is possibly TRBD1 (6 bases). CDR1 ENHRY and CDR2 SYGVKD come from the germline V gene. V lost 0 bases and J 3 bases, leaving 17 bases between the germline ends. The CDR3 is 17 residues long. CDR3 DNA: TGTGCCATCAGTGAGTCTTTAGGGACAAATAGAAAAGAGACCCAGTACTTC. Translation: CAISESLGTNRKETQYF.

At least ten counts were recorded for this clonotype. The V gene is TRBV7-2, the J gene TRBJ2-1; 8 bases align to TRBD2. Per the germline V gene, CDR1 is SGHTA and CDR2 is FQGNSA. CDR3 length: 17 amino acids. The V and J ends lost 5 bases and 5 bases, in that order; junction bases with no gene match: 14. The CDR3 DNA is TGTGCCAGCAGCCCATCGGAAAGCGGGAGATCCCACAATGAGCAGTTCTTC. Amino acids: CASSPSESGRSHNEQFF.

V and J are TRBV10-3 and TRBJ1-1, with D tentatively TRBD1 (5 bases). This CDR3 contains 16 residues. Germline V lookup: CDR1 ENHRY, CDR2 SYGVKD. V was shortened by 1 base and J by 1 base, with 13 bases between the two germline ends. The CDR3 is CAISEWGLRKNTEAFF. For the CDR3, the DNA is TGTGCCATCAGTGAGTGGGGACTCCGCAAGAACACTGAAGCTTTCTTT.

This clonotype was seen a handful of times. The V and J genes are TRBV10-2 and TRBJ2-3; D is uncertain. Per germline, CDR1 WSHSY and CDR2 SAAADI. CDR3 length equals 11 residues. Trimming took off 6 bases at V and 4 bases at J, with 5 bases between the two ends. The CDR3 region is CASSHPDTQYF. DNA of the CDR3: TGCGCCAGCAGCCACCCAGATACGCAGTATTTT.

This clonotype was seen many times. The chain links TRBV28 to TRBJ2-6; D unclear. CDR3 length: 14 amino acids. Trimming removed 8 bases from V and 0 bases from J, with 8 bases in between. In germline, CDR1 is MDHEN, CDR2 SYDVKM. The CDR3 region has the DNA TGTGCCAGCCGTACAAACTCTGGGGCCAACGTCCTGACTTTC. It encodes CASRTNSGANVLTF.

The chain has TRBV5-8 and TRBJ2-1; 10 bases fit TRBD1. From germline, CDR1 is SGHTS and CDR2 YDEGEE. V was clipped by 6 bases and J by 4 bases; unmatched bases: 4. The CDR3 extends over 14 amino acids. CDR3 protein: CASTRTGGYNEQFF. The CDR3 DNA reads as TGTGCCAGCACCCGGACAGGGGGATACAATGAGCAGTTCTTC.

This clonotype was counted ten times or more. The chain carries TRBV3-1 and TRBJ1-6; perhaps TRBD1 as D (5 bases). CDR1 and CDR2 (germline): LGHDT, YNNKEL (reference sequence). The V and J ends lost 1 base and 10 bases respectively, with 5 bases between them. CDR3 length: 12 residues. The DNA of the CDR3 is TGTGCCAGCAGCCAAGGGGGGTCACCCCTCCACTTT. As protein: CASSQGGSPLHF.

The V call is TRBV28, the J call TRBJ2-3; D call uncertain. CDR1 MDHEN and CDR2 SYDVKM come from the germline V gene. V lost 3 bases and J 6 bases, leaving 10 bases between the germline ends. This CDR3 has 13 residues. The CDR3 DNA is TGTGCCAGCAGTTTTTTTTTGGGGGATACGCAGTATTTT. Amino acid sequence: CASSFFLGDTQYF.

This clonotype was found a few times. The chain carries TRBV24-1 and TRBJ2-1; D is perhaps TRBD2 (6 bases). Trimming left V 4 bases short and J 4 bases short, with 19 bases between. The germline V gene has CDR1 KGHDR and CDR2 SFDVKD. The CDR3 runs 17 residues. The CDR3 bases are TGTGCCACCAGTGACGACCAAACCCTAGCGACATACAATGAGCAGTTCTTC. Its protein is CATSDDQTLATYNEQFF.

This clonotype was found many times. The J gene is TRBJ2-1, the V gene TRBV12-3 or TRBV12-4; tentative D call: TRBD2 (5 bases). This CDR3 comprises 13 residues. V lost 6 bases and J 10 bases, leaving 16 bases between the germline ends. CDR3 DNA sequence: TGTGCCAGCAGCCATGGGCTAGCCGGCGAGCAGTTCTTC. It codes for CASSHGLAGEQFF.

The CDR3 nucleotides are TGTGCCAGCAGCTTAGCCGACACGCCCGTGAACACTGAAGCTTTCTTT. Translated: CASSLADTPVNTEAFF. The rearrangement joins TRBV7-9 to TRBJ1-1; unclear D gene. The germline gives CDR1 SEHNR, CDR2 FQNEAQ (reference sequence). The CDR3 consists of 16 residues. Between the trimmed V and J ends, which lost 0 bases and 0 bases, there was a span of 11 bases.

This clonotype has at least ten counts. This chain links TRBV28 with TRBJ1-5, with D unresolved. The germline V and J ends were trimmed by 7 bases and 5 bases, with 12 bases remaining between them. This CDR3 contains 13 residues. CDR1 is MDHEN, CDR2 SYDVKM, per germline. CDR3 residues: CASTLVPYQPQHF. CDR3 nucleotides: TGTGCCAGCACCCTAGTCCCCTATCAGCCCCAGCATTTT.

This clonotype was found many times. The chain employs TRBV7-9 and TRBJ2-5; possibly TRBD1 or TRBD2 for D (5 bases each). Germline V gives CDR1 SEHNR, CDR2 FQNEAQ (reference sequence). This CDR3 is built from 16 residues. Trimming removed 2 bases at V and 5 bases at J, with 18 bases between. CDR3 in amino acids: CASSLSGDQGWETQYF. DNA for the CDR3: TGTGCCAGCAGCTTATCCGGGGACCAAGGGTGGGAGACCCAGTACTTC.

The sample holds a few counts of this clonotype. V and J are TRBV29-1 and TRBJ2-5, with D possibly being TRBD1 (6 bases). The germline CDR1 and CDR2 sequences are SQVTM and ANQGSEA. Trimming pared 4 bases from V and 5 bases from J, leaving 14 bases between. The CDR3 length is 13 residues. The CDR3 nucleotides are TGCAGCGTTGGTTTGGGACAAAGGGAGACCCAGTACTTC. This encodes CSVGLGQRETQYF.

This clonotype was observed a handful of times. The CDR3 nucleotides read TGTGCCACCAGTGATCTGGCTATCCCTACGCAGTATTTT. Protein: CATSDLAIPTQYF. The rearrangement joins TRBV24-1 to TRBJ2-3; no clear D gene. The CDR3 is made up of 13 amino acids. Deletions cut 3 bases from V and 8 bases from J, with 11 bases between. The germline gives CDR1 KGHDR, CDR2 SFDVKD.

The CDR3, as DNA: TGTGCCAGCAGTTCATGGACGGTAAACACCGGGGAGCTGTTTTTT. It specifies CASSSWTVNTGELFF. The rearrangement uses TRBV28 and TRBJ2-2; D remains ambiguous. V was trimmed by 4 bases and J by 2 bases, leaving 11 bases between them. Germline values: CDR1 MDHEN, CDR2 SYDVKM. This CDR3 region has 15 residues.